The clone carrying this T cell receptor (beta chain) was detected many times. The CDR3 is made up of 21 amino acids. These data come from a study of blood T cell repertoires in COVID-19. A Seattle source enrolled patients during active infection and followed them longitudinally. TCRdb keeps only in-frame clones here, not all; method: immunoSEQ multiplex PCR. The table records approximately 180,000 clones, roughly 79% of them present only once. Specimen: peripheral blood. This sequence originates from a woman aged 80 or over with COVID-19, enrolled during active disease. The chain links TRBV21-1 to TRBJ1-4; the table's D gene call, TRBD1, was not cross checked with the DNA. TRBV21-1 is reported as a pseudogene. The CDR3 here is CASSQKCYRGRLETTNEKLFF. CDR3 sequence (DNA): TGTGCCAGCAGCCAAAAGTGTTACAGGGGACGCCTCGAAACAACTAATGAAAAACTGTTTTTT.